These 16 T cell receptor beta chains originate from one sample sequenced in a study of blood T cell repertoires in COVID-19. This table comes from immunoSEQ multiplex PCR, and its TCRdb copy is limited to in-frame clones, with some not included. The sample includes about 82,000 clones, around 80% of them seen just once. Specimen: peripheral blood. All receptors derive from a man aged 50-59 years with active or convalescent COVID-19.

The chain employs TRBV7-7 and TRBJ2-2, with D tentatively TRBD2 (6 bases). Per the germline V gene, CDR1 is SSHAT and CDR2 is FNYEAQ (reference sequence). The CDR3 runs 15 residues. The ends were cut back, 4 bases at V and 0 bases at J, with 9 bases in the middle. The CDR3 coding sequence is TGTGCCAGCAGCTCGAGGGAGGCGAACACCGGGGAGCTGTTTTTT. Its translation: CASSSREANTGELFF.

V gene TRBV28 combines with J gene TRBJ1-6; D unclear. The CDR3 spans 15 residues. Germline CDR1 MDHEN, CDR2 SYDVKM. V was trimmed by 7 bases and J by 0 bases, leaving 10 bases between them. The CDR3 sequence is CASNKVLSYNSPLHF. Written as DNA, the CDR3 is TGTGCCAGCAACAAAGTCCTCTCCTATAATTCACCCCTCCACTTT.

The chain employs TRBV5-4 and TRBJ2-5; maybe TRBD2 (7 bases). This CDR3 has 14 residues. The V gene lost 5 bases and the J gene lost 4 bases, with 15 bases spanning the gap. In germline, CDR1 is SGHNT, CDR2 YYREEE (reference sequence). The CDR3 DNA reads as TGTGCCAGCAGAAAGGGGGAGGGTGGAGAGACCCAGTACTTC. Translated: CASRKGEGGETQYF.

The gene calls are TRBV6-5 and TRBJ2-5, with D possibly being TRBD2 (6 bases). Germline V lookup: CDR1 MNHEY, CDR2 SVGAGI. This CDR3 contains 14 residues. Trimming left V 5 bases short and J 1 base short, with 11 bases between. This chain's CDR3 is CASSRDSSQETQYF. In DNA form, the CDR3 reads TGTGCCAGCAGTCGGGACTCCTCCCAAGAGACCCAGTACTTC.

The V gene is TRBV19, the J gene TRBJ1-5, with D perhaps matching TRBD1 (6 bases). V was trimmed by 7 bases and J by 3 bases, leaving 16 bases between them. CDR1 LNHDA and CDR2 SQIVND come from the germline V gene (reference sequence). The CDR3 has 15 residues. The CDR3 here is CASKRGGAVNQPQHF. The DNA for the CDR3 is TGTGCCAGTAAAAGGGGGGGCGCGGTCAATCAGCCCCAGCATTTT.

The chain uses TRBV10-2 and TRBJ1-5; TRBD1 is a possible D gene (5 bases). The germline CDR1 and CDR2 sequences are WSHSY and SAAADI. This CDR3 comprises 15 residues. Trimming pared 6 bases from V and 7 bases from J, leaving 19 bases between. CDR3 in amino acids: CASSPTVLGTQPQHF. Written as DNA, the CDR3 is TGCGCCAGCAGCCCGACAGTGTTGGGAACACAGCCCCAGCATTTT.

This chain joins TRBV4-1 and TRBJ1-2; TRBD1 agrees at 8 bases. V trimming: 4 bases; J trimming: 0 bases; junction bases outside the gene matches: 4. The CDR3 spans 15 residues. Germline V gene data show CDR1 as MGHRA and CDR2 as YSYEKL. The CDR3: CASSLGQGPNYGYTF. The DNA of the CDR3 is TGCGCCAGCAGCCTAGGACAGGGCCCTAACTATGGCTACACCTTC.

This chain links TRBV10-1 with TRBJ2-3; 13 nucleotides match TRBD2. CDR1 and CDR2 (germline): WNHNN, SYGVQD (reference sequence). CDR3 length: 15 amino acids. V gave up 6 bases and J gave up 6 bases; unmatched junction bases: 6. The CDR3: CASSPWTSGSDTQYF. CDR3 bases: TGCGCCAGCAGCCCTTGGACTAGCGGGAGCGATACGCAGTATTTT.

This sequence joins TRBV30 and TRBJ2-3, with D perhaps matching TRBD1 (5 bases). V was clipped by 1 base and J by 0 bases, with 23 bases between them. Germline CDR1 reads GTSNPN; CDR2 reads SVGIG (reference sequence). The CDR3 is 19 residues long. The CDR3 spells CAWSEGLGPGNSSTDTQYF. For the CDR3, the DNA is TGTGCCTGGAGTGAAGGGTTGGGGCCTGGGAACAGTAGCACAGATACGCAGTATTTT.

V gene TRBV3-1 (or the pseudogene TRBV3-2) combines with J gene TRBJ1-4, with D possibly matching TRBD1 (6 bases). The CDR3 is 15 amino acids. Per germline, CDR1 LGHDT and CDR2 YNNKEL (reference sequence). Trimming took 10 bases from V and 4 from J, leaving 19 bases between them. The CDR3 is CATTDNSGDNEKLFF. The DNA for the CDR3 is TGTGCCACCACAGACAATTCAGGGGATAATGAAAAACTGTTTTTT.

The chain has TRBV28 and TRBJ2-7, with 9 bases fitting TRBD1. The CDR3 contains 13 residues. Losses at the gene ends were 8 bases for V and 2 bases for J; bases not matched to a gene: 4. Per germline, CDR1 MDHEN and CDR2 SYDVKM. The CDR3 DNA follows: TGTGCCAGCTGGACAGGGGACCCCTACGAGCAGTACTTC. This codes for CASWTGDPYEQYF.

V usage is TRBV5-1 and J usage is TRBJ1-1; TRBD1 might be the D (6 bases). V dropped 0 bases and J dropped 0 bases, with 15 bases sitting between them. CDR3 length: 17 amino acids. Germline values: CDR1 SGHRS, CDR2 YFSETQ. CDR3 sequence (DNA): TGCGCCAGCAGCTTGGGCGATGGGGGCTTAATGAACACTGAAGCTTTCTTT. The encoded protein is CASSLGDGGLMNTEAFF.

The rearrangement joins TRBV7-2 to TRBJ1-5; perhaps TRBD1 as D (5 bases). The CDR3 totals 14 residues. V was pared by 5 bases and J by 8 bases, with 16 bases between. Germline loops: CDR1 SGHTA, CDR2 FQGNSA. The CDR3 sequence: CASSTMGGVEPQHF. The CDR3 region has the DNA TGTGCCAGCAGCACTATGGGGGGGGTTGAGCCCCAGCATTTT.

The chain employs TRBV14 and TRBJ1-1; TRBD1 matches 7 bases. The J segment lost 0 bases and the V segment lost 4 bases, leaving 8 bases of the junction unmatched. Germline-derived CDR1 and CDR2 are SGHDN and FVKESK. CDR3 length: 16 amino acids. CDR3 sequence (DNA): TGTGCCAGCAGCCGTCTAGGACAGGACATGAACACTGAAGCTTTCTTT. Residues: CASSRLGQDMNTEAFF.

The chain employs TRBV5-1 and TRBJ1-1; D perhaps matches TRBD1 (6 bases). V was clipped by 2 bases and J by 2 bases, with 13 bases between them. The CDR3 length is 15 residues. Germline-derived CDR1 and CDR2 are SGHRS and YFSETQ. The CDR3: CASSFGPGVNTEAFF. CDR3 DNA sequence: TGCGCCAGCAGCTTTGGGCCAGGGGTTAACACTGAAGCTTTCTTT.

The rearrangement links TRBV11-3 to TRBJ2-2, with a tentative D call TRBD2 (6 bases). Trimming stripped 8 bases from V and 7 bases from J, with 11 bases between. Germline CDR1 SGHNT, CDR2 YENEEA. This CDR3 has 12 residues. CDR3 amino acids: CASSQGGGELFF. CDR3 nucleotides: TGTGCCAGCTCTCAGGGAGGCGGGGAGCTGTTTTTT.